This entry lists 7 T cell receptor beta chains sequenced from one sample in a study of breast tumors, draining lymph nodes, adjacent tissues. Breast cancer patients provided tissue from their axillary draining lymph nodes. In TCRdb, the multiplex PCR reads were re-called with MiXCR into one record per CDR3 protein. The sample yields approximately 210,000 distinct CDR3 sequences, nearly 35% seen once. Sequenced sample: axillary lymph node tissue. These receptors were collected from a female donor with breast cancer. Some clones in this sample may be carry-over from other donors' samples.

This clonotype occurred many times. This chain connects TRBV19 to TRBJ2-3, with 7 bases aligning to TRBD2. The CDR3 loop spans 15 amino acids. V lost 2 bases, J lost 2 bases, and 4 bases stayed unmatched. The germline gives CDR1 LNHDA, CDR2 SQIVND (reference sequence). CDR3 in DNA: TGTGCCAGTAGTATAATGGGACTAAACACAGATACGCAGTATTTT. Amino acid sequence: CASSIMGLNTDTQYF.

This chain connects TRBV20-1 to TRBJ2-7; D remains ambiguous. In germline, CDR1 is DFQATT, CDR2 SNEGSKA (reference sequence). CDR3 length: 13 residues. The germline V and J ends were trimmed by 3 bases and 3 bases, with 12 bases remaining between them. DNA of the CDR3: TGCAGTGCTAGCCCCGGACCGAGCTACGAGCAGTACTTC. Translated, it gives CSASPGPSYEQYF.

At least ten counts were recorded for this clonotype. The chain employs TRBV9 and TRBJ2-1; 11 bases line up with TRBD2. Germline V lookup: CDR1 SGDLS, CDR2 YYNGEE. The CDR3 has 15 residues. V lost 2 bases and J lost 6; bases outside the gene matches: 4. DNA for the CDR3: TGTGCCAGCAGCGTCATAGCGGGAGGGCTCAATGAGCAGTTCTTC. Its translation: CASSVIAGGLNEQFF.

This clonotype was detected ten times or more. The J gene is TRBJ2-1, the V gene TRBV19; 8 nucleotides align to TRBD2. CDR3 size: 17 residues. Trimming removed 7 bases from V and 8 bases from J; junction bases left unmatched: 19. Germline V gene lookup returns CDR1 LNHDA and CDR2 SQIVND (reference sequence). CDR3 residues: CASIPHGERETNDEQFF. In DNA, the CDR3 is TGTGCCAGTATACCCCACGGGGAGCGGGAGACCAACGATGAGCAGTTCTTC.

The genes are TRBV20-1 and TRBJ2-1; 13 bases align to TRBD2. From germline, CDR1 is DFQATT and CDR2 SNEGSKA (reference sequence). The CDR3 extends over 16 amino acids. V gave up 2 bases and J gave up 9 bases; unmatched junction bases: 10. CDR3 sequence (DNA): TGCAGTGCTAGACCGGGACTAGCGGGAAGTCAGAGTGAGCAGTTCTTC. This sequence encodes CSARPGLAGSQSEQFF.

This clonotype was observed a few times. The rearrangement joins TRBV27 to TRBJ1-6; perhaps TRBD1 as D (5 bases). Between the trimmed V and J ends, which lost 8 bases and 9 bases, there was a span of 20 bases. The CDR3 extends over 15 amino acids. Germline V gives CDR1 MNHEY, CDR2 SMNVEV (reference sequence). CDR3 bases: TGTGCCAGCGCTCGGGACCAAAACTTAGGTTCACCCCTCCACTTT. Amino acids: CASARDQNLGSPLHF.

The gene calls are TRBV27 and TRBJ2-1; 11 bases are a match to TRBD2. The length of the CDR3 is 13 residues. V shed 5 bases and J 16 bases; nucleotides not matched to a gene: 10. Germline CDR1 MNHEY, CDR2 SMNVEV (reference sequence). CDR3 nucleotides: TGTGCCAGCAGTCCCCTGATAGCGGGAGGGCCATTCTTC. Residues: CASSPLIAGGPFF.